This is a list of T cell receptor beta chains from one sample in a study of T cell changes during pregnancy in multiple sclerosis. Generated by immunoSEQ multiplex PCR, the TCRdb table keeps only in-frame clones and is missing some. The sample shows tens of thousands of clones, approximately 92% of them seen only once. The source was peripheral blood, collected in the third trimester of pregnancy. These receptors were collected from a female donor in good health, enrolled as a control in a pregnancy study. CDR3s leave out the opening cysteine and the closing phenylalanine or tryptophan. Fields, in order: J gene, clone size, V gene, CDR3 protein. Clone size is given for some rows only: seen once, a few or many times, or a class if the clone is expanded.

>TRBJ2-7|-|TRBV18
ASSQGSTYEQY
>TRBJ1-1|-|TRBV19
ASSIPWEGRMNTEAF
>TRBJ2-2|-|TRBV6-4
ASSPKGLAAGLANTGELF
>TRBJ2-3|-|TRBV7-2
ASSLASGLFTDTQY
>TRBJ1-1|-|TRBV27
ASSSYRGSGTEAF
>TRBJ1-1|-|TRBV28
ASSPRQGMWAEAF
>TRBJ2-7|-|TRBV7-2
ASSLEGGGRVEYEQY
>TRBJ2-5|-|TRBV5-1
ASSLDRAGASGRRQETQY
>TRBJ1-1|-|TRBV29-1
SFWTGKNTEAF
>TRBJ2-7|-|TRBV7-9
ASSLRGRSYEQY
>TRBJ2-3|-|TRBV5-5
ASSFYTGTDTQY
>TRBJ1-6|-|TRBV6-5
ASSYSRDRNSPLH
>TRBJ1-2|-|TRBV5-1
ASSLEIGTGGDGYT
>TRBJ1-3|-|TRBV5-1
ASSLVPGGISGNTIY
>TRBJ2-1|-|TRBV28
ASSRYLADEQF
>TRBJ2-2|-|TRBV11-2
ASSPLGQTNTGELF
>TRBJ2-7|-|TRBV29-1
SVRTSGSHYEQY
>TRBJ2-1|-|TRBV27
ASRREGGTSGRWSYNEQF
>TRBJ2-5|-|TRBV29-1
SVAVLQETQY
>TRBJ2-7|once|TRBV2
ASSYCESCEQY
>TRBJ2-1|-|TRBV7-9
ASSLGLEWNEQF
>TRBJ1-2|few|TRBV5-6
ASSLILTGVDYGYT
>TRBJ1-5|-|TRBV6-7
ASSYVGVRNQPQH
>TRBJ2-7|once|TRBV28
ASSFGHGGEQY
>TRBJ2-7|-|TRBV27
ASCQGDPGRSEQY
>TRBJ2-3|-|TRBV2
ASSLLLGDTQY
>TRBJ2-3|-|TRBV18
ASSPQRSSTDTQY
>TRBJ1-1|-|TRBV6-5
ASSYHERAEAF
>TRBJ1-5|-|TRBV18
ASSPPGSSQPQH
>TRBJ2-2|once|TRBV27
ASSRLTGTGSGELF
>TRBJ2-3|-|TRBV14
ASSPRVGQDTQY
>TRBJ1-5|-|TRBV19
ASNSGYSNQPQH
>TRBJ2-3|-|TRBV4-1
ASSQLRAGGPDTQY
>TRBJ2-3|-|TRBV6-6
ASSYPGQGGYPQY
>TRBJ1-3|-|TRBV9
ASSVTQGGDSGNTIY
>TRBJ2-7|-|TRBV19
ASSTGGAGVYEQY
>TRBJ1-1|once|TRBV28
ASSLGPAGNTEAF
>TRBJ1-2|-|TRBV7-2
ASSFGQGRGYT
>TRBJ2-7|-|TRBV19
ASSIAGTSGAYEQY
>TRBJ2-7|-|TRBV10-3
AIRDPRGYEQY
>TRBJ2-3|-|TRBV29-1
SVYIGARPDTQY
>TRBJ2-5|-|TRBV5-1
ASSLDGKETQY
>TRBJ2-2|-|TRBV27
ASSFGGGSYRELF
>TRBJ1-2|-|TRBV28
ASSLGTGTQWYGYT
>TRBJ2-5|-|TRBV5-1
ASSGRPGQGRVETQY
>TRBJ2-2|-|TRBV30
AWSLRLAGTPNTGELF
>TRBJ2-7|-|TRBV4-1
ASSQDLRQASYEQY
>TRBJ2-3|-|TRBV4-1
ASSSTGLFGDTQY
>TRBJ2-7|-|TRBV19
ASSIRREGPYEQY
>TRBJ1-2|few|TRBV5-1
ASSVGLGELTMGYGYT
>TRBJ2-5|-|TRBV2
ASRQVQETQY
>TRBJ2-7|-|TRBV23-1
ASSQATGSEQY
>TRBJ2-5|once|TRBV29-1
SVGGQGGGETQY
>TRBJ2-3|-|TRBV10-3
AISEWTSGSGADTQY